Following are 26 T cell receptor beta chains from one sample sequenced in a study of T cell responses to AZD1222 COVID-19 vaccine. Assay: immunoSEQ multiplex PCR; the TCRdb copy retains only in-frame clones and omits some. The table includes 50,000 to 70,000 clones, about 88% detected once. Specimen: peripheral blood, collected 28 days after the second AZD1222 dose. These receptors originate from an adult who received the AZD1222 COVID-19 vaccine.

The chain couples TRBV7-2 to TRBJ1-2; unclear D gene. Trimming left V 5 bases short and J 8 bases short, with 9 bases between. The CDR3 covers 11 residues. Germline V gives CDR1 SGHTA, CDR2 FQGNSA. The CDR3 DNA is TGTGCCAGCAGCGCCCGGGGAGGCTACACCTTC. Translating gives CASSARGGYTF.

The rearrangement joins TRBV6-5 to TRBJ2-5; 14 positions match TRBD2. This CDR3 is built from 15 residues. The V gene end was trimmed by 8 bases and the J gene end by 7 bases; junction bases not matched to a gene: 9. The germline V gene encodes CDR1 MNHEY and CDR2 SVGAGI. CDR3 protein: CASGRTGTSGGTQYF. Written as DNA, the CDR3 is TGTGCCAGCGGGCGGACCGGGACTAGCGGGGGGACCCAGTACTTC.

J is TRBJ1-1 and V is TRBV5-1; no clear D. Germline CDR1 is SGHRS and CDR2 is YFSETQ. The V end lost 0 bases, the J end lost 1 base, and 7 bases lay between the germline ends. This CDR3 has 14 residues. CDR3 coding DNA: TGCGCCAGCAGCTTGGTCTGGGAGAACACTGAAGCTTTCTTT. This codes for CASSLVWENTEAFF.

The chain couples TRBV10-3 to TRBJ1-5; D gene unclear. The CDR3 runs 12 residues. Trimming removed 4 bases from V and 4 bases from J, with 5 bases in between. The germline V gene encodes CDR1 ENHRY and CDR2 SYGVKD. The CDR3 sequence is CAISGQNQPQHF. CDR3 nucleotide sequence: TGTGCCATCAGTGGCCAGAATCAGCCCCAGCATTTT.

A few counts support this clone. V is TRBV11-2 and J is TRBJ2-5; a possible D gene is TRBD1 (5 bases). The CDR3 extends over 13 amino acids. Trimming took off 5 bases at V and 2 bases at J, with 9 bases between the two ends. Looked up from germline, CDR1 is SGHAT and CDR2 is FQNNGV. CDR3 nucleotide sequence: TGTGCCAGCAGCCTCCGACAGCAAGAGACCCAGTACTTC. Protein sequence: CASSLRQQETQYF. Variable domain in full (rest from reference TRBV11-2 and TRBJ2-5): EAGVAQSPRYKIIEKRQSVAFWCNPISGHATLYWYQQILGQGPKLLIQFQNNGVVDDSQLPKDRFSAERLKGVDSTLKIQPAKLEDSAVYLCASSLRQQETQYFGPGTRLLVL.

The chain combines TRBV15 with TRBJ2-3; D is perhaps TRBD1 (5 bases). The CDR3 sequence is 14 residues long. Looked up from germline, CDR1 is LNHNV and CDR2 is YYDKDF (reference sequence). The V and J ends lost 0 bases and 6 bases respectively, with 10 bases between them. The CDR3 here is CATSRDRVADTQYF. The CDR3 DNA sequence: TGTGCCACCAGCAGAGACAGGGTCGCGGATACGCAGTATTTT.

The CDR3: CAITGGNEQFF. The CDR3 DNA reads TGTGCCATCACAGGGGGGAATGAGCAGTTCTTC. V is TRBV2 and J is TRBJ2-1; 8 nucleotides match TRBD1. The CDR3 runs 11 residues. Germline CDR1 SNHLY, CDR2 FYNNEI. The ends lost 10 bases at V and 7 bases at J; junction bases unmatched: 3. Drawing the rest from reference TRBV2 and TRBJ2-1, the complete variable domain is EPEVTQTPSHQVTQMGQEVILRCVPISNHLYFYWYRQILGQKVEFLVSFYNNEISEKSEIFDDQFSVERPDGSNFTLKIRSTKLEDSAMYFCAITGGNEQFFGPGTRLTVL.

This clone was counted only a few times. The chain is built from TRBV7-9 and TRBJ1-5, with TRBD1 identical over 7 bases. J was trimmed by 3 bases and V by 5 bases; bases with no gene match: 7. Germline V gives CDR1 SEHNR, CDR2 FQNEAQ (reference sequence). The CDR3 contains 15 residues. For the CDR3, the DNA is TGTGCCAGCAGCCCAGGGGGGACCCACAATCAGCCCCAGCATTTT. It is translated as CASSPGGTHNQPQHF.

The chain has TRBV18 and TRBJ1-5, with 7 bases that match TRBD1. This CDR3 is 14 amino acids long. V was clipped by 3 bases and J by 6 bases; unmatched bases: 5. Germline CDR1 and CDR2: KGHSH and LQKENI. This CDR3 is CASSPGQGGQPQHF. DNA for the CDR3: TGTGCCAGCTCACCCGGTCAGGGGGGTCAGCCCCAGCATTTT.

V gene TRBV15 combines with J gene TRBJ2-6; TRBD2 is a possible D gene (6 bases). V was trimmed by 0 bases and J by 0 bases, leaving 12 bases between them. The CDR3 sequence is 18 residues long. The V gene's germline CDR1 is LNHNV and CDR2 YYDKDF (reference sequence). CDR3 sequence reads: CATSRDTGLSSGANVLTF. The CDR3 nucleotides are TGTGCCACCAGCAGAGATACGGGACTCTCCTCTGGGGCCAACGTCCTGACTTTC. The variable domain in full, with the rest retrieved from reference TRBV15 and TRBJ2-6, is DAMVIQNPRYQVTQFGKPVTLSCSQTLNHNVMYWYQQKSSQAPKLLFHYYDKDFNNEADTPDNFQSRRPNTSFCFLDIRSPGLGDTAMYLCATSRDTGLSSGANVLTFGAGSRLTVL.

This rearrangement joins TRBV5-1 to TRBJ1-2; 7 bases are a match to TRBD1. V gave up 5 bases and J gave up 5 bases; unmatched junction bases: 12. Germline CDR1 is SGHRS and CDR2 is YFSETQ. The CDR3 is 15 amino acids. CDR3 bases: TGCGCCAGCAGTTCAAATTCGGGACAGAATTATGGCTACACCTTC. Protein product: CASSSNSGQNYGYTF.

This rearrangement joins TRBV6-5 to TRBJ1-4; tentative D call: TRBD1 (5 bases). Germline V gives CDR1 MNHEY, CDR2 SVGAGI. V lost 4 bases and J lost 10, with 10 bases in between. CDR3 length: 12 residues. The CDR3 DNA reads TGTGCCAGCAGTTCAGGGACCGCAAAACTGTTTTTT. Amino acid sequence: CASSSGTAKLFF.

The rearrangement joins TRBV24-1 to TRBJ2-3; 14 bases are a match to TRBD2. J was trimmed by 7 bases and V by 10 bases; bases with no gene match: 12. This CDR3 region has 16 residues. Germline CDR1 is KGHDR and CDR2 is SFDVKD. This CDR3 is CATSPGTSGSRHTQYF. In nucleotides, the CDR3 is TGTGCCACTTCACCTGGGACTAGCGGGAGTAGGCATACGCAGTATTTT.

The chain carries TRBV5-6 and TRBJ2-1; 11 bases match TRBD2. The germline V gene encodes CDR1 SGHDT and CDR2 YYEEEE. The junction had 22 bases not matched to a gene; V was cut back by 4 bases and J by 10 bases. CDR3 size: 19 residues. DNA for the CDR3: TGTGCCAGCAGCGGGACGGATCTAAGCGAGACTAGCGGGGAGGGAGAGCAGTTCTTC. Translating gives CASSGTDLSETSGEGEQFF.

A single count supports this clone. The chain links TRBV9 to TRBJ1-1, with D unclear. Trimming pared 8 bases from V and 0 bases from J, leaving 11 bases between. Per the germline V gene, CDR1 is SGDLS and CDR2 is YYNGEE. The CDR3 extends over 13 amino acids. The CDR3 is CASGGSMNTEAFF. The CDR3 nucleotides read TGTGCCAGTGGTGGTTCTATGAACACTGAAGCTTTCTTT.

This chain uses TRBV7-6 with TRBJ1-1; D is undetermined. Germline CDR1 is SGHVS and CDR2 is FNYEAQ. V was clipped by 0 bases and J by 1 base, with 3 bases between them. This CDR3 spans 13 amino acids. CDR3 loop: CASSLAENTEAFF. As DNA, the CDR3 is TGTGCCAGCAGCTTAGCAGAGAACACTGAAGCTTTCTTT. The whole variable domain, remainder taken from reference TRBV7-6 and TRBJ1-1, is GAGVSQSPRYKVTKRGQDVALRCDPISGHVSLYWYRQALGQGPEFLTYFNYEAQQDKSGLPNDRFSAERPEGSISTLTIQRTEQRDSAMYRCASSLAENTEAFFGQGTRLTVV.

This chain links TRBV28 with TRBJ2-7; no firm D call. Germline assignment: CDR1 MDHEN and CDR2 SYDVKM. CDR3 length: 11 amino acids. Trimming shortened V by 1 base and J by 5 bases, and 3 bases separated the two germline ends. Here the CDR3 reads CASSLYHEQYF. CDR3 in DNA: TGTGCCAGCAGTTTATACCACGAGCAGTACTTC. The full variable domain, rest sourced from reference TRBV28 and TRBJ2-7, is DVKVTQSSRYLVKRTGEKVFLECVQDMDHENMFWYRQDPGLGLRLIYFSYDVKMKEKGDIPEGYSVSREKKERFSLILESASTNQTSMYLCASSLYHEQYFGPGTRLTVT.

The chain joins TRBV5-1 to TRBJ1-6; 9 positions agree with TRBD1. The junction had 5 bases not matched to a gene; V was cut back by 4 bases and J by 3 bases. CDR1 and CDR2 (germline): SGHRS, YFSETQ. CDR3 size: 16 residues. CDR3 loop: CASSRDREVYNSPLHF. Written as DNA, the CDR3 is TGCGCCAGCAGCCGGGACAGGGAAGTCTATAATTCACCCCTCCACTTT.

The chain links TRBV30 to TRBJ1-6; D gene unclear. Germline CDR1 reads GTSNPN; CDR2 reads SVGIG (reference sequence). The V gene lost 2 bases and the J gene lost 10 bases, with 6 bases spanning the gap. The CDR3 contains 11 residues. The CDR3 bases are TGTGCCTGGAGTAGGGAATCACCCCTCCACTTT. Protein: CAWSRESPLHF.

The chain couples TRBV15 to TRBJ1-2; D unresolved. The germline V gene has CDR1 LNHNV and CDR2 YYDKDF (reference sequence). The germline V and J ends were trimmed by 0 bases and 8 bases, with 10 bases remaining between them. This CDR3 is built from 13 residues. This chain's CDR3 is CATSRDFSAGYTF. The CDR3 bases are TGTGCCACCAGCAGAGATTTCTCGGCCGGCTACACCTTC.

The chain recombines TRBV2 with TRBJ1-1; a possible D gene is TRBD1 (5 bases). The CDR3 has 14 amino acids. Trimming took off 5 bases at V and 2 bases at J, with 12 bases between the two ends. Germline values: CDR1 SNHLY, CDR2 FYNNEI. The CDR3 reads CASSILGLNTEAFF. DNA of the CDR3: TGTGCCAGCAGTATCCTGGGGCTTAACACTGAAGCTTTCTTT.

J is TRBJ1-2 and V is TRBV19; D ambiguous. Trimming cost V 2 bases and J 4 bases, with 14 bases left between them. Germline assignment: CDR1 LNHDA and CDR2 SQIVND (reference sequence). The CDR3 is 15 residues long. The CDR3 loop reads CASSISGILPYGYTF. Here the CDR3 DNA reads TGTGCCAGTAGTATATCCGGGATTCTTCCCTATGGCTACACCTTC.

This rearrangement joins TRBV2 to TRBJ2-7, with D hard to call. Germline V lookup: CDR1 SNHLY, CDR2 FYNNEI. The CDR3 is made up of 12 amino acids. The V end lost 3 bases, the J end lost 3 bases, and 6 bases lay between the germline ends. The CDR3 is CASSDSGYEQYF. DNA for the CDR3: TGTGCCAGCAGTGATTCGGGCTACGAGCAGTACTTC.

The chain couples TRBV10-3 to TRBJ2-2, with TRBD1 identical over 7 bases. The trim removed 5 bases at V and 3 bases at J, leaving 3 bases unmatched. In germline, CDR1 is ENHRY, CDR2 SYGVKD. This CDR3 has 14 amino acids. CDR3 amino acids: CAISTTGDTGELFF. The CDR3 DNA reads as TGTGCCATCAGTACTACAGGGGACACCGGGGAGCTGTTTTTT.

The chain recombines TRBV5-5 with TRBJ1-1; 10 bases are shared with TRBD1. CDR1 is SGHKS, CDR2 YYEKEE, per germline (reference sequence). With V trimmed by 4 bases and J by 4 bases, 4 bases remained unmatched. This CDR3 comprises 14 residues. The CDR3 DNA reads as TGTGCCAGCAGCGCCTGGACAGGGGGCACTGAAGCTTTCTTT. Translation gives CASSAWTGGTEAFF.

The CDR3 region has the DNA TGTGCCAGCAGTTCAAGCACAGCTAACTATGGCTACACCTTC. The encoded protein is CASSSSTANYGYTF. The chain employs TRBV6-6 and TRBJ1-2; no firm D call. CDR3 length equals 14 residues. The ends were cut back, 4 bases at V and 0 bases at J, with 9 bases in the middle. CDR1 is MNHNY and CDR2 is SVGAGI in the germline V gene (reference sequence).